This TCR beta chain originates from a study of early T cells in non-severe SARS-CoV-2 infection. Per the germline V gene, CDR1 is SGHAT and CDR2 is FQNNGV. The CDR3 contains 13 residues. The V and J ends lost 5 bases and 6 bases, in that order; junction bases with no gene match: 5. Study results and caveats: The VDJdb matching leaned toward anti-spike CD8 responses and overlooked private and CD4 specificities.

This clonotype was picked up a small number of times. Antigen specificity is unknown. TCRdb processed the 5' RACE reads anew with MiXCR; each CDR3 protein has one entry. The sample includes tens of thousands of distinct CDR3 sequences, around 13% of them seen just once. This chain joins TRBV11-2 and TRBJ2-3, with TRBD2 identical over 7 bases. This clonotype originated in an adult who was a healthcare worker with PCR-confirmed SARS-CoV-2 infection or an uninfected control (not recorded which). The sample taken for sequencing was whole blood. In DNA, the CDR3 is TGTGCCAGCAGCCCCGGACTAGATGATACGCAGTATTTT. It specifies CASSPGLDDTQYF.